The source of this T cell receptor (beta chain) is a study of control samples from healthy donors and cancer patients. CDR3 length: 15 amino acids. Germline CDR1 LGHNA, CDR2 YSLEER. V shed 0 bases and J 4 bases; nucleotides not matched to a gene: 4. The protocol was immunoSEQ multiplex PCR, while the TCRdb copy is restricted to in-frame clones and leaves out a portion. The table records approximately 170,000 clones, about 90% of them present only once. The sample taken for sequencing was blood. The V and J genes are TRBV4-3 and TRBJ2-5, with 8 bases matching TRBD2. This clonotype originated in a woman aged 45 to 65 in good health. The CDR3 nucleotides read TGCGCCAGCAGCCAAGATTTAAGCGGGAGAGAGACCCAGTACTTC. This sequence encodes CASSQDLSGRETQYF.